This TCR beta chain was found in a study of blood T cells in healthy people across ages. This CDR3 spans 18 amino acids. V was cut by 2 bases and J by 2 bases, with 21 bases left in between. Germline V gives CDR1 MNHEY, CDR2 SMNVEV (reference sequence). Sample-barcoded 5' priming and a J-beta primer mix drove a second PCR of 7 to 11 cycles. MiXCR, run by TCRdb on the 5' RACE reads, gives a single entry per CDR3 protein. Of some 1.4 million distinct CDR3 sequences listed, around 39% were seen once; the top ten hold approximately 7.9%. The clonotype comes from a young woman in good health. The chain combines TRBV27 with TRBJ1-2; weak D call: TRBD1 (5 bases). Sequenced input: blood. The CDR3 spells CASSLMGGRGRVNYGYTF. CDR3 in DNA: TGTGCCAGCAGTTTAATGGGAGGGAGGGGACGCGTAAACTATGGCTACACCTTC.